A single sample is the source of the 6 T cell receptor beta chains below, sequenced in a study of cytomegalovirus exposure and HLA in healthy donors. Primers: 60 Vbeta forward and 13 Jbeta reverse. Produced via immunoSEQ multiplex PCR; TCRdb's table is partial and in-frame only. The table lists about 75,000 clones, roughly 78% of them singletons. Sequenced input: PBMCs. The receptors here all came from a man aged 18 to 30 in good health and CMV-seronegative.

This clone has more than one count but fewer than ten. The chain employs TRBV29-1 and TRBJ1-2, with D hard to call. The V end lost 4 bases, the J end lost 3 bases, and 6 bases lay between the germline ends. Germline assignment: CDR1 SQVTM and CDR2 ANQGSEA. There are 11 residues in the CDR3. The CDR3, as DNA: TGCAGCGTTGGACACGACTATGGCTACACCTTC. Its translation is CSVGHDYGYTF. Filled out from reference TRBV29-1 and TRBJ1-2, the complete variable domain reads SAVISQKPSRDICQRGTSLTIQCQVDSQVTMMFWYRQQPGQSLTLIATANQGSEATYESGFVIDKFPISRPNLTFSTLTVSNMSPEDSSIYLCSVGHDYGYTFGSGTRLTVV.

V usage is TRBV7-2 and J usage is TRBJ1-1, with a weak D call TRBD1 (6 bases). CDR3 length: 17 residues. The germline CDR1 and CDR2 sequences are SGHTA and FQGNSA. V gave up 1 base and J gave up 4 bases, with 19 bases separating them. The CDR3 loop is CASSLDIRGAWVTEAFF. The CDR3 region has the DNA TGTGCCAGCAGCTTAGATATCCGGGGGGCCTGGGTCACTGAAGCTTTCTTT.

In this sample, this clone turned up once. V and J are TRBV7-2 and TRBJ2-7, with 10 bases lining up with TRBD2. Germline V gene sequence: CDR1 SGHTA, CDR2 FQGNSA. Trimming removed 1 base from V and 3 bases from J; junction bases left unmatched: 3. This CDR3 region has 15 residues. DNA of the CDR3: TGTGCCAGCAGCTTAGAGCCTAGCGGGGGCTACGAGCAGTACTTC. Its translation: CASSLEPSGGYEQYF.

This clone appeared once. The rearrangement joins TRBV4-1 to TRBJ2-1; D unclear. The CDR3 covers 14 residues. Between the trimmed V and J ends, which lost 6 bases and 2 bases, there was a span of 11 bases. CDR1 is MGHRA and CDR2 is YSYEKL in the germline V gene. This CDR3 is CASRGLATYNEQFF. CDR3 nucleotides: TGCGCCAGCAGGGGCCTTGCAACCTACAATGAGCAGTTCTTC.

The count of this clone is one. A read error is likely here: a far larger clone is one base away. V is TRBV27 and J is TRBJ2-7; D unresolved. Trimming took off 1 base at V and 2 bases at J, with 9 bases between the two ends. Germline V gives CDR1 MNHEY, CDR2 SMNVEV (reference sequence). CDR3 length equals 14 residues. CDR3 loop: CASSLWAQPYEQYF. CDR3 nucleotide sequence: TGTGCCAGCAGTTTATGGGCGCAACCCTACGAGCAGTACTTC.

This clone appeared a few times. The chain recombines TRBV30 with TRBJ1-1; D possibly corresponds to TRBD1 (6 bases). The CDR3 is 14 residues long. CDR1 is GTSNPN and CDR2 is SVGIG in the germline V gene (reference sequence). Trimming pared 3 bases from V and 5 bases from J, leaving 16 bases between. The CDR3 protein is CAWSFNNQGTEAFF. The CDR3 DNA reads TGTGCCTGGAGCTTTAATAATCAGGGGACTGAAGCTTTCTTT.